The 9 T cell receptor beta chains presented below share a single source sample, sequenced in a study of Ad26.COV2.S vaccination and SARS-CoV-2 variants. Noted treatment: roughly 20 received Ad26.COV2.S at low or high dose, single or two shots; about 5 received placebo; per-sample allocation not given. Day 63 after the first injection of vaccine or placebo was the sampling time. Sequencing used immunoSEQ multiplex PCR; TCRdb keeps in-frame clones, though not all of them. The sample records 350,000 to 500,000 clones, 70% to 90% being singletons. The sample here was peripheral blood, taken in a trial of Ad26.COV2.S vaccine versus placebo. The receptor source for this set is a person aged 18-65 years who received the Ad26.COV2.S COVID-19 vaccine or a placebo.

V gene TRBV7-2 combines with J gene TRBJ2-6, with D unresolved. V gave up 1 base and J gave up 4 bases, with 11 bases separating them. The CDR3 has 16 amino acids. The germline V gene encodes CDR1 SGHTA and CDR2 FQGNSA. CDR3: CASSLGLWSGANVLTF. The CDR3 bases are TGTGCCAGCAGCTTAGGGCTGTGGAGCGGGGCCAACGTCCTGACTTTC.

The CDR3 DNA sequence: TGTGCCAGCAGTTCTTCCCGGGGCTTCTATGGCTACACCTTC. This translates into CASSSSRGFYGYTF. The chain uses TRBV6-2 or TRBV6-3 and TRBJ1-2, with D possibly matching TRBD1 (5 bases). CDR3 length: 14 amino acids. V shed 4 bases and J shed 4 bases, with 13 bases lying between them. Per the germline V gene, CDR1 is MNHEY and CDR2 is SVGEGT.

As concerns this clone: The same CDR3 also results from other DNA sequences found in this sample. The chain is built from TRBV30 and TRBJ1-1; D is ambiguous. V gave up 2 bases and J gave up 1 base, with 8 bases separating them. Germline V gene sequence: CDR1 GTSNPN, CDR2 SVGIG (reference sequence). This CDR3 has 13 amino acids. The CDR3 protein is CAWSSQANTEAFF. CDR3 DNA: TGTGCCTGGAGTAGCCAGGCGAACACTGAAGCTTTCTTT.

Turning to this clone: Mismatch with germline at one junction end may stem from a read error. V is TRBV4-2 and J is TRBJ2-7, with 9 bases fitting TRBD1. Looked up from germline, CDR1 is LGHNA and CDR2 is YNFKEQ. The CDR3 spans 13 residues. The CDR3 bases are TGTGCCAGCAGCCCCGGACAGGGGCCGCCCCCGGACTTC. The encoded protein is CASSPGQGPPPDF.

This rearrangement joins TRBV9 to TRBJ1-3; TRBD1 matches at 9 bases. Looked up from germline, CDR1 is SGDLS and CDR2 is YYNGEE. Trimming cost V 0 bases and J 3 bases; bases outside gene matches: 10. CDR3 length: 18 residues. CDR3 in amino acids: CASSVDEGGQGFGNTIYF. CDR3 coding DNA: TGTGCCAGCAGCGTAGATGAGGGGGGACAGGGCTTTGGAAACACCATATATTTT.

The chain joins TRBV28 to TRBJ2-7; 7 nucleotides match TRBD1. This CDR3 spans 13 amino acids. Germline lookup yields CDR1 MDHEN and CDR2 SYDVKM. J lost 10 bases, V lost 2 bases, and 8 bases had no gene match. CDR3: CASSLDRDLGQYF. CDR3 DNA: TGTGCCAGCAGTTTAGACAGGGACCTGGGCCAGTACTTC.

The chain couples TRBV5-1 to TRBJ2-3, with a weak D call TRBD2 (7 bases). Trimming took 0 bases from V and 0 from J, leaving 14 bases between them. This CDR3 region has 17 residues. Germline CDR1 reads SGHRS; CDR2 reads YFSETQ. The CDR3 DNA is TGCGCCAGCAGCTTGGTTCGGGGGGCCCTTAGCACAGATACGCAGTATTTT. Residues: CASSLVRGALSTDTQYF.

This clone has a handful of counts. The chain uses TRBV5-1 and TRBJ2-5, with D hard to call. The germline V gene encodes CDR1 SGHRS and CDR2 YFSETQ. CDR3 size: 11 residues. V lost 4 bases and J lost 1, with 2 bases in between. CDR3 in DNA: TGCGCCAGCAGCGGCCAAGAGACCCAGTACTTC. It is translated as CASSGQETQYF.

The chain combines TRBV6-6 with TRBJ1-6; D is perhaps TRBD1 (5 bases). Between the trimmed V and J ends, which lost 0 bases and 8 bases, there was a span of 11 bases. CDR1 is MNHNY, CDR2 SVGAGI, per germline (reference sequence). The CDR3 extends over 15 amino acids. The CDR3 DNA follows: TGTGCCAGCAGTTACTCCGGGGGGGATGATTCACCCCTCCACTTT. Translation: CASSYSGGDDSPLHF.